This T cell receptor (beta chain) was captured by sequencing in a study of early stage breast cancer tumors. The wider study: The ER+/PR+/HER2- tumors included 7 to 9 ductal and a few lobular carcinomas.

Profiling relied on immunoSEQ multiplex PCR, and the TCRdb table lists in-frame clones only, not all of them. The table records 20,000 to 25,000 clones, 76% of them present only once. CDR1 is LNHDA, CDR2 SQIVND, per germline (reference sequence). The CDR3 sequence is 12 residues long. Trimming took 2 bases from V and 7 from J, leaving 5 bases between them. This clonotype was obtained from a person aged 60 to 70 with breast cancer. V usage is TRBV19 and J usage is TRBJ2-2, with D unresolved. The sample consisted of blood. CDR3 bases: TGTGCCAGTAGTATACGTATCGGGGAGCTGTTTTTT. Amino acids: CASSIRIGELFF.